This T cell receptor beta chain was captured by sequencing in a study of human T cells and chemical hapten exposure. The overall study: Chiefly female patients presented with alopecia areata, totalis or universalis.

This clonotype came up many times. Its antigen is not identified. Noted time point: pre-sensitization, week 0. The sample's treatment: therapeutic diphenylcyclopropenone sensitization with weekly scalp DPC. At patch-test visits, sampling came before the patch test. Study-level findings and limits: A positive correlation with patch test score was found for PT1 expanded TCR counts.

In the original processing: Sample TCR counts, which ranged from roughly 20,000 to 750,000, had a median of roughly 96,000. MiXCR, run by TCRdb on the RACE reads, gives a single entry per CDR3 protein. In this record, the V and J calls reflect TCRdb's handling and not the investigators' own analysis. Here the sample spans around 56,000 distinct CDR3 sequences, roughly a tenth being singletons. The CDR3 runs 14 residues. Trimming cost V 5 bases and J 2 bases, with 12 bases left between them. Germline V gives CDR1 MDHEN, CDR2 SYDVKM. This TCR derives from a man aged 35-49 years with alopecia areata. Some clones in this sample may be carry-over from other donors' samples. The chain combines TRBV28 with TRBJ1-1; D is undetermined. Sequencing used whole blood, obtained in connection with sensitization to the hapten diphenylcyclopropenone (DPC). CDR3 sequence reads: CASSPRHTNTEAFF. CDR3 sequence (DNA): TGTGCCAGCAGTCCTCGCCATACAAACACTGAAGCTTTCTTT.